This is a list of T cell receptor beta chains from one sample in a study of cytomegalovirus exposure and HLA in healthy donors. Assay used: immunoSEQ multiplex PCR; TCRdb lists only in-frame clones, some missing. The data show 110,000 to 150,000 clones, roughly 84% seen once. The sequenced sample was PBMCs. These receptors originate from a boy younger than 10 in good health and CMV-seronegative. The conserved cysteine and the conserved F or W are not part of the CDR3 here. Fields, in order: V gene, J gene, CDR3 protein.

>TRBV27|TRBJ2-2
ASSFRANTGELF
>TRBV4-2|TRBJ1-2
ASSPTGVGGYT
>TRBV6-5|TRBJ2-2
ASSPGLATPGELF
>TRBV6-6|TRBJ2-3
ASSYSPALDTQY
>TRBV2|TRBJ2-7
AVADRGYEQY
>TRBV4-1|TRBJ1-5
ASSQDLQGANKANQPQH
>TRBV6-4|TRBJ2-1
ASSDKAGGKDEQF
>TRBV2|TRBJ2-2
ASSGFSSTGELF
>TRBV11-3|TRBJ2-7
ARFLWLPYEQY
>TRBV6-5|TRBJ1-2
ASSRDRKRYGYT
>TRBV7-8|TRBJ1-5
ASSLGQERNQPQH
>TRBV5-1|TRBJ2-3
ASSTGLAGGTDTQY
>TRBV2|TRBJ2-1
ASSVGTGGTVGEQF
>TRBV5-6|TRBJ1-2
ASRGRGYGYT
>TRBV28|TRBJ2-1
ASSYVARAEQF
>TRBV21-1|TRBJ2-2
ASSKETSCSTGELF
>TRBV2|TRBJ1-5
ASLRGYNQPQH
>TRBV19|TRBJ1-5
ASSLRVGNQPQH
>TRBV30|TRBJ2-7
AGSGDIAYEQY
>TRBV11-3|TRBJ2-5
ASSSGTSGGETQY
>TRBV28|TRBJ1-2
ASRTGKLGYT
>TRBV6-5|TRBJ1-1
ASSRGIEAF
>TRBV7-9|TRBJ1-4
ASSLLSVTQGEKLF
>TRBV6-4|TRBJ2-1
ASSGGGYAF
>TRBV7-8|TRBJ1-2
ASSLSGTGQYYGYT
>TRBV27|TRBJ2-1
ASRPSSYNEQF
>TRBV5-1|TRBJ2-5
ASSLDSSPETQY
>TRBV5-4|TRBJ2-1
ASSRPGLAGEGEQF
>TRBV5-1|TRBJ2-7
ASNLGSGQGGYEQY
>TRBV11-3|TRBJ2-7
ASSLVQVSEQY
>TRBV4-1|TRBJ1-2
ASKGQGAESYGYT
>TRBV2|TRBJ2-7
ASSVFGFRANHEQY
>TRBV19|TRBJ1-1
ASNMLGTEAF
>TRBV21-1|TRBJ2-2
ASSKGETSGSLKNTGELF
>TRBV7-3|TRBJ2-2
ASSQLPGQGTPGELF
>TRBV7-9|TRBJ2-2
ASGHRAPGELF
>TRBV2|TRBJ2-5
AGTGTDQETQY
>TRBV28|TRBJ2-7
ASSPASRGRTPYEQY
>TRBV5-1|TRBJ2-1
ASSATGVDEQF
>TRBV27|TRBJ2-7
ASSLGTGKQY
>TRBV6-1|TRBJ1-5
ASSDSGTGVWQPQH
>TRBV9|TRBJ1-2
ASSVASATTGGVYGYT
>TRBV9|TRBJ1-1
ASSPSGGNTEAF
>TRBV2|TRBJ1-6
ASSIESSYNSPLH
>TRBV9|TRBJ2-7
ASSVEPGTLGDEQY
>TRBV28|TRBJ1-1
ASSLLGTANTEAF
>TRBV4-1|TRBJ2-2
ASSQEGLAANTGELF
>TRBV29-1|TRBJ2-7
SVELAAYEQY
>TRBV10-1|TRBJ2-7
ASVRGQKY